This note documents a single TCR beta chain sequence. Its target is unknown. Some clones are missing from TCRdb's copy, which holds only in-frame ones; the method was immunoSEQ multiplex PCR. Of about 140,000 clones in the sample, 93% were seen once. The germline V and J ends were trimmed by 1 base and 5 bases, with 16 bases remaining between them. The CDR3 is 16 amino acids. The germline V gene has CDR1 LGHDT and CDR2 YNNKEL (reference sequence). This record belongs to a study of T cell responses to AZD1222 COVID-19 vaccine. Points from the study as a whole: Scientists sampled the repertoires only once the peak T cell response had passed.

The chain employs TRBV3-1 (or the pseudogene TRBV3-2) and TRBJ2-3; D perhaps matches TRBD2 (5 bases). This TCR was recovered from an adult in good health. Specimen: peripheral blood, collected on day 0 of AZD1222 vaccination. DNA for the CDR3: TGTGCCAGCAGCCAAGCCTCAGCGGTGGTCGGAGATACGCAGTATTTT. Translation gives CASSQASAVVGDTQYF.